The following is a TCR beta chain sequence with its context. The target antigen is unknown. The data are from a study of cytomegalovirus exposure and HLA in healthy donors. Study-wide results and caveats: Among immune exposure information, only CMV serostatus was available.

V was cut by 3 bases and J by 5 bases, with 13 bases left in between. Per germline, CDR1 SEHNR and CDR2 FQNEAQ (reference sequence). There are 14 residues in the CDR3. Vbeta (60) and Jbeta (13) primers were used in the PCR. Here immunoSEQ multiplex PCR was the method, and the copy in TCRdb shows in-frame clones only, minus some. The sample contains a few hundred thousand clones, 92% of which appear only once. The sample taken for sequencing was PBMCs. The chain carries TRBV7-9 and TRBJ1-1; a possible D gene is TRBD1 (6 bases). The clonotype comes from a girl between 2 and 10 years old in good health and CMV-seronegative. The CDR3 region is CASSFGGAWTEAFF. The CDR3 coding sequence is TGTGCCAGCAGCTTTGGGGGGGCGTGGACTGAAGCTTTCTTT.